This paragraph reports one TCR beta chain. Its antigen is still unknown. Other DNA sequences in the same sample also yield this CDR3. The V end lost 0 bases, the J end lost 0 bases, and 9 bases lay between the germline ends. CDR1 KGHSH and CDR2 LQKENI come from the germline V gene. The CDR3 extends over 15 amino acids. Some 27,000 T cell genomes, or roughly 200 ng DNA, went into the sorted-subset replicate PCRs. Original handling: In the immunoSEQ data, sequences were junction-only and lacked quality scores, so filtering differed. Data came from immunoSEQ multiplex PCR; TCRdb stores just in-frame clones and leaves some out. For V, J and clone size, that table is used; D and trimming come from the DNA. The table has about 2,500,000 clones, 85% to 95% seen once. The entry originates in a study of shared clonotypes between healthy human individuals. Findings and limits, study-wide: Only blood was sampled, and tissue TCR repertoires likely differ from blood ones.

This receptor was identified in a man aged 18 to 29 in good health. This chain joins TRBV18 and TRBJ2-7; D might be TRBD1 (6 bases). The sample consisted of naive CD4+ T cells sorted from blood. Subset: CD45RA+ positively selected. CDR3 nucleotides: TGTGCCAGCTCACCACCGACAGGTAGCTCCTACGAGCAGTACTTC. Translated, it gives CASSPPTGSSYEQYF.